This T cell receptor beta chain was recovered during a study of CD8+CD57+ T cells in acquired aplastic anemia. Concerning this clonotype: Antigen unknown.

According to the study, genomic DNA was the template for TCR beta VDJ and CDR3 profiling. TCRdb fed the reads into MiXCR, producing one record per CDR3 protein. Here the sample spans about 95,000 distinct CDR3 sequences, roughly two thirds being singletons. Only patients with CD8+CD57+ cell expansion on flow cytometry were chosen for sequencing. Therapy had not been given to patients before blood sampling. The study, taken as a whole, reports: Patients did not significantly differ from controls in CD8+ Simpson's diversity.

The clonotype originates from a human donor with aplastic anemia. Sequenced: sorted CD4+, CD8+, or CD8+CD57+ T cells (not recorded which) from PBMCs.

The CDR3 protein is CASSLVRGEAFF. The CDR3 DNA reads as TGTGCCAGCAGCTTGGTTCGAGGGGAAGCTTTCTTT. The chain combines TRBV5-6 with TRBJ1-1; D is unclear. This CDR3 contains 12 residues. Germline CDR1 and CDR2: SGHDT and YYEEEE. V shed 0 bases and J shed 8 bases, with 8 bases lying between them.